The present TCR beta chain was sequenced within a study of blood T cell repertoires in COVID-19. Sequencing was performed with immunoSEQ multiplex PCR; in TCRdb, only in-frame clones are kept and a portion is missing. The repertoire holds 150,000 or so clones, with 83% as singletons. The CDR3 runs to 11 residues. Trimming removed 7 bases at V and 11 bases at J, with 14 bases between. Germline V CDR1 and CDR2: MNHNS, SASEGT. Input material: peripheral blood. The chain is built from TRBV6-1 and TRBJ1-1; a possible D gene is TRBD1 (6 bases). This TCR was sampled from a woman aged 55-69 years with COVID-19, enrolled during active disease. The CDR3 protein is CASKTGISAFF. DNA of the CDR3: TGTGCCAGCAAAACAGGGATCTCTGCTTTCTTT.